The entry that follows covers one TCR beta chain sequence. Its antigen is unknown. No base qualities exist here, and no much larger clone lies one base off it. The collaborating institutions used their own protocols to collect whole blood in K2EDTA tubes. Collaborator samples were shipped for TCRbeta analysis as frozen whole blood, isolated PBMCs, or DNA extracted from either sample type. The trim is 1 base for V and 1 base for J, with a gap of 22 bases between the germline ends. CDR1 and CDR2 were assigned from the germline V gene as LGHNT and FRNRAP. The CDR3 sequence holds 20 residues, the cysteine and phenylalanine included. Here the CDR3 DNA is all that survives: 60 bases in frame from base 1. The sample comes from a study of blood T cell repertoires in COVID-19 (dated by TCRdb to the early 2020s). Turning to the overall study: Samples covering the acute and convalescent phases of COVID-19 were provided by collaborators in the United States, Italy and Spain. HLA class I and class II types, where available, came from metadata supplied by the sample provider rather than from assay-based typing. The repertoires were released in a freely available public database intended as a resource for research on the immune response to SARS-CoV-2. Nearly every sample came with metadata listing a de-identified subject ID, COVID-19 status, age in years and sex. Samples came from the ongoing ImmuneRACE study (first 160 participants) plus 1,254 subjects from 6 global collaborators. The material from the prospective study consisted of cDNA or gDNA derived from T cells, B-cell-depleted T cells, or PBMCs. The dataset comprised deeply sampled blood TCRbeta repertoires from subjects exposed to, actively infected with, or recovered from COVID-19. Beyond this particular receptor, the publication reports: How much clinical and demographic metadata was included differed by source and by participant, and the metadata was provided uncurated.

The immunoSEQ Assay, a bias-controlled multiplex PCR, was used to amplify TCRbeta CDR3 regions from genomic DNA. Per the original workflow: The number of nucleated cells in each sample was estimated by amplification of reference gene primers within the assay. Sequence reads were collapsed and filtered to measure the absolute abundance of every unique TCRbeta CDR3 rearrangement. For each sample, productive Simpson clonality was calculated by taking the square root of Simpson's diversity index across productive rearrangements. As stored in TCRdb, this immuneACCESS dataset retains in-frame rearrangements with V and J assigned. A fraction of the clones does not appear; measured against another copy, unresolved V genes explain less than half of the discrepancy, and the remainder lacks a known reason. The DNA gave D and trimming, while V, J and clone size come from that table. The sample table contains more than 85,000 clones; only one count was recorded for roughly 76% of them. The ten biggest clones cover 7.6% of the sample.

The source of this sequence is an older woman with acute or convalescent COVID-19. The chain couples TRBV12-5 to TRBJ1-4, and possibly TRBD1, on 5 matching bases. Sequencing input: peripheral blood. The CDR3 corresponds to CASGLDDGRTIGVTNEKLFF. The DNA is as follows: TGTGCTAGTGGTTTGGACGATGGCAGGACGATAGGGGTAACTAATGAAAAACTGTTTTTT.